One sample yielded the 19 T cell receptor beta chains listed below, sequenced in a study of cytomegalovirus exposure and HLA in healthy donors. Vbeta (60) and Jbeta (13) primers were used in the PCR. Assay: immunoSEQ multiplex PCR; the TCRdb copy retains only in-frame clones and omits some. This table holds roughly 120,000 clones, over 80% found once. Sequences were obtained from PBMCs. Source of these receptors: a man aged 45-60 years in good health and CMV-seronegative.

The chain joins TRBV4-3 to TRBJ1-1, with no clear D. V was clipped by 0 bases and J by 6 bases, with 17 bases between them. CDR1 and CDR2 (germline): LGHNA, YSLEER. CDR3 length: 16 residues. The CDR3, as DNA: TGCGCCAGCAGCCAAGACAGGTCATCTGGTTATTCTGAAGCTTTCTTT. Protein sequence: CASSQDRSSGYSEAFF.

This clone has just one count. The CDR3 reads CASSSGTLNTGELFF. CDR3 sequence (DNA): TGTGCCAGCAGCTCCGGGACATTGAACACCGGGGAGCTGTTTTTT. The chain joins TRBV11-3 to TRBJ2-2, with D perhaps TRBD1 (6 bases). The CDR3 spans 15 residues. Germline CDR1 and CDR2: SGHNT and YENEEA. V was shortened by 4 bases and J by 1 base, with 10 bases between the two germline ends.

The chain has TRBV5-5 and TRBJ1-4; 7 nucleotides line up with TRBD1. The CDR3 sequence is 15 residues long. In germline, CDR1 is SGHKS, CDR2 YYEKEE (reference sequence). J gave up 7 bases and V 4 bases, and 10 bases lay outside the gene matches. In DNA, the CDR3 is TGTGCCAGCAGCCTACAGGGGTCCAGGGGTGAAAAACTGTTTTTT. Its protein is CASSLQGSRGEKLFF.

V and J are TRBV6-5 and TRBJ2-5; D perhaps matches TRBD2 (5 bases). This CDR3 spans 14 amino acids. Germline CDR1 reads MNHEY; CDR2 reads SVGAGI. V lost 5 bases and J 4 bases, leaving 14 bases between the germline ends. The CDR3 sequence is CASSHTRDRETQYF. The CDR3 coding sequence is TGTGCCAGCAGTCACACTAGGGATAGAGAGACCCAGTACTTC.

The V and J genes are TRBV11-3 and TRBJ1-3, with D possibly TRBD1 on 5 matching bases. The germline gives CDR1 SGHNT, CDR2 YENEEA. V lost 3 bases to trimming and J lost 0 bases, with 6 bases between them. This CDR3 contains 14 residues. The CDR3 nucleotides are TGTGCCAGCAGCTTCGGGGGCTCTGGAAACACCATATATTTT. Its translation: CASSFGGSGNTIYF.

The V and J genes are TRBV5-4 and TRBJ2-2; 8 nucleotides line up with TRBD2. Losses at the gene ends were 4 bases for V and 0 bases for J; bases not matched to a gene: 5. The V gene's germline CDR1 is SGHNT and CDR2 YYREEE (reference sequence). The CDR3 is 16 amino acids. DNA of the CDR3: TGTGCCAGCAGCCTGAGTAGCGGGGCGAACACCGGGGAGCTGTTTTTT. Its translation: CASSLSSGANTGELFF.

This CDR3 reads CASSLRTGGNSPLHF. CDR3 bases: TGTGCCAGCAGCCTTCGGACAGGGGGGAATTCACCCCTCCACTTT. The chain is built from TRBV7-6 and TRBJ1-6; 10 nucleotides line up with TRBD1. V lost 5 bases to trimming and J lost 7 bases; unmatched junction nucleotides: 5. The CDR3 is 15 amino acids. Germline V gene data show CDR1 as SGHVS and CDR2 as FNYEAQ.

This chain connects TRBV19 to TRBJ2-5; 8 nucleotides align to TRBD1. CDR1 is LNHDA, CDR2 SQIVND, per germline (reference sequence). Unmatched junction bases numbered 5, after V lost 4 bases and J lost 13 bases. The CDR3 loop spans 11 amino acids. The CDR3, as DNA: TGTGCCAGTAGTAGGACAGGGACGATGTACTTC. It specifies CASSRTGTMYF.

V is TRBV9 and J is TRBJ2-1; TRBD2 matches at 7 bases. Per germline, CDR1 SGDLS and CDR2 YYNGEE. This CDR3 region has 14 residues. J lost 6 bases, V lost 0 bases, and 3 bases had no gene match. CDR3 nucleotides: TGTGCCAGCAGCGTAGCGGGAGGTCGCAATGAGCAGTTCTTC. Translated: CASSVAGGRNEQFF.

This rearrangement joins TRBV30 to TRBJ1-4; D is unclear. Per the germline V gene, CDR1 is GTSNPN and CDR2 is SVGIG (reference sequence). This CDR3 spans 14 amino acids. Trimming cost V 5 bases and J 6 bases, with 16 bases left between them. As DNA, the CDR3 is TGTGCCTGGGGCGGAGGGCGACTGTATGAAAAACTGTTTTTT. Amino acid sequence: CAWGGGRLYEKLFF.

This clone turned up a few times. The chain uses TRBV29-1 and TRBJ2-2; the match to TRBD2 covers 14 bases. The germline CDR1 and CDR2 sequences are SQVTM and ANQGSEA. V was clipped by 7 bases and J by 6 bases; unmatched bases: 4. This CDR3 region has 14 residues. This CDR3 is CSAGTSGGAGELFF. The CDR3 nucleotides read TGCAGCGCTGGGACTAGCGGGGGTGCCGGGGAGCTGTTTTTT.

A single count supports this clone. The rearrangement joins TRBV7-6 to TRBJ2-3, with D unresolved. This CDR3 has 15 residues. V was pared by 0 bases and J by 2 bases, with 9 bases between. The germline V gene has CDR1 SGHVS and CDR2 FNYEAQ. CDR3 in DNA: TGTGCCAGCAGCTTAGCCGACGCGGACACAGATACGCAGTATTTT. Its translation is CASSLADADTDTQYF.

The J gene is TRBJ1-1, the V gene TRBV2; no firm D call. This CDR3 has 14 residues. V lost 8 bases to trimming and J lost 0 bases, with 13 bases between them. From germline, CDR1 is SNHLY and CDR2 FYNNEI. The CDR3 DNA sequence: TGTGCCAGCTACCGTAGCGCGTTGAACACTGAAGCTTTCTTT. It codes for CASYRSALNTEAFF.

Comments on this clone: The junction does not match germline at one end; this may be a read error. The CDR3 DNA reads TGTGCCGGCAGCCTCGAGCGGGTCTCCTACAATGAGCAGTTCTTC. Residues: CAGSLERVSYNEQFF. The chain carries TRBV5-4 and TRBJ2-1, with TRBD2 as a possible D gene (6 bases). Per the germline V gene, CDR1 is SGHNT and CDR2 is YYREEE (reference sequence). The CDR3 contains 15 residues.

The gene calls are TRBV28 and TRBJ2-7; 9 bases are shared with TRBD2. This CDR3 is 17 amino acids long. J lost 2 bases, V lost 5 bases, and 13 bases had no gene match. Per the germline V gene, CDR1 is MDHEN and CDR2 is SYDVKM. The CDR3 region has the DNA TGTGCCAGCAGTCTTACCCCGGGACTAGCCCAACCCTACGAGCAGTACTTC. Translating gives CASSLTPGLAQPYEQYF.

The CDR3: CASSVGLAGAVCEQYF. CDR3 nucleotide sequence: TGCGCCAGCAGCGTGGGACTAGCGGGAGCTGTCTGCGAGCAGTACTTC. This chain links TRBV5-1 with TRBJ2-7; TRBD2 aligns across 14 bases. The CDR3 is 16 residues long. The trim removed 4 bases at V and 6 bases at J, leaving 9 bases unmatched. Germline CDR1 SGHRS, CDR2 YFSETQ.

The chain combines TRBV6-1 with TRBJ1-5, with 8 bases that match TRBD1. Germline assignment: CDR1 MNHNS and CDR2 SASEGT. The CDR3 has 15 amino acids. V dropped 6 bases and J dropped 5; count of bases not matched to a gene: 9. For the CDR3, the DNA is TGTGCCAGCAGGCCGGGACAGGTGGTCTATCAGCCCCAGCATTTT. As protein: CASRPGQVVYQPQHF.

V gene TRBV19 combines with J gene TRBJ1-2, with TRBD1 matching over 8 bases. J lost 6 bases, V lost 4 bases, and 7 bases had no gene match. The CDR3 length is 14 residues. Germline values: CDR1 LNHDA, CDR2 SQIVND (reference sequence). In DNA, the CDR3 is TGTGCCAGTAGTACACCGGGACAGGTTGATGGCTACACCTTC. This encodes CASSTPGQVDGYTF.

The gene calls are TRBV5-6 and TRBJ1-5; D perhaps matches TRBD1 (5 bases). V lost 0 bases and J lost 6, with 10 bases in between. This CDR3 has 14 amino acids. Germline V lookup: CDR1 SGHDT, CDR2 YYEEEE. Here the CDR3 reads CASSLGGAFQPQHF. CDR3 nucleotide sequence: TGTGCCAGCAGCTTGGGCGGGGCTTTTCAGCCCCAGCATTTT. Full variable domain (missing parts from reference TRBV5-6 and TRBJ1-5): DAGVTQSPTHLIKTRGQQVTLRCSPKSGHDTVSWYQQALGQGPQFIFQYYEEEERQRGNFPDRFSGHQFPNYSSELNVNALLLGDSALYLCASSLGGAFQPQHFGDGTRLSIL.